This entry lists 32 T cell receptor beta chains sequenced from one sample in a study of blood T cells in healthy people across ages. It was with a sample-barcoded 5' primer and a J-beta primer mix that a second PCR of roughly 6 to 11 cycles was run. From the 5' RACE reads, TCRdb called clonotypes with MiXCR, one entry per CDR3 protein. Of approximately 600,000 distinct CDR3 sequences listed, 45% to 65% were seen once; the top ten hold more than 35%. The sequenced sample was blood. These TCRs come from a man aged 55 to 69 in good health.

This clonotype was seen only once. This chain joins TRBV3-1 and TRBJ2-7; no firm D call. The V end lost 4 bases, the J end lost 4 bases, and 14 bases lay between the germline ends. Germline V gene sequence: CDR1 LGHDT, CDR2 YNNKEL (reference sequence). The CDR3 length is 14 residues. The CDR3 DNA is TGTGCCAGCAGCCGGGCCTTTTACGGTTACGAGCAGTACTTC. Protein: CASSRAFYGYEQYF.

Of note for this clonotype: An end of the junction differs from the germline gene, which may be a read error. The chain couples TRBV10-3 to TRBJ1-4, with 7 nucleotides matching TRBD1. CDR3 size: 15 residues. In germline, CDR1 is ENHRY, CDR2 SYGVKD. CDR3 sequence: CAISGAEGANKKLFF. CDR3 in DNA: TGTGCCATCAGTGGGGCGGAGGGGGCTAATAAAAAACTGTTTTTT.

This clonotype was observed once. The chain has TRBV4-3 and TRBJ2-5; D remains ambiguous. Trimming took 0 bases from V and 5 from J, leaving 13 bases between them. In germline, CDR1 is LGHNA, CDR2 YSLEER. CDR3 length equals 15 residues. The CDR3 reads CASSQDSGRRETQYF. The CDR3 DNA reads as TGCGCCAGCAGCCAAGATTCCGGCCGTCGGGAGACCCAGTACTTC.

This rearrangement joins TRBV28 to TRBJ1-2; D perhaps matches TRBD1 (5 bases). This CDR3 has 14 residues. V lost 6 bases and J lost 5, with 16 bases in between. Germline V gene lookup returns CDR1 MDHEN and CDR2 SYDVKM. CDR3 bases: TGTGCCAGCAGCTCAATAGGGACGGAATATGGCTACACCTTC. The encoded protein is CASSSIGTEYGYTF.

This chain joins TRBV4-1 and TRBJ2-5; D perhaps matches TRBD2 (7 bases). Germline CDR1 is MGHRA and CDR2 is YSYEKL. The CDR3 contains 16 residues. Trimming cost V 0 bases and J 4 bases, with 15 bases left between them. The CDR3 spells CASSQDRGAGRETQYF. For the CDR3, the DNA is TGCGCCAGCAGCCAAGATCGGGGGGCAGGGAGAGAGACCCAGTACTTC.

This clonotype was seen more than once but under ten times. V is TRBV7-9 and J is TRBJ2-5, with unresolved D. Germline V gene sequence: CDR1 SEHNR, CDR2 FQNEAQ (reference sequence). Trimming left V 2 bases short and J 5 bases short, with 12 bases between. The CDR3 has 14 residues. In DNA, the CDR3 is TGTGCCAGCAGCTTAATGAACCCTGGGGAGACCCAGTACTTC. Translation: CASSLMNPGETQYF.

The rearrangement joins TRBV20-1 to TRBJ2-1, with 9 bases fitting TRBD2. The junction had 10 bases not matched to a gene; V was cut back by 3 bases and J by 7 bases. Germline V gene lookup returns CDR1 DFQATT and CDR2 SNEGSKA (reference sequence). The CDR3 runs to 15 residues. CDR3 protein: CSASVAGGLVNEQFF. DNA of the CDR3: TGCAGTGCTAGCGTTGCGGGGGGGTTGGTGAATGAGCAGTTCTTC.

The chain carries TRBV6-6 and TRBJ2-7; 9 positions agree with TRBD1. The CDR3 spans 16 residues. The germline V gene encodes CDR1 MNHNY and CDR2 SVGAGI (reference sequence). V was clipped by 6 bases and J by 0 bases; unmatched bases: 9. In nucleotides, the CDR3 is TGTGCCAGCAGAAGCTCGGGACAGGGAAACTCCTACGAGCAGTACTTC. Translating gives CASRSSGQGNSYEQYF.

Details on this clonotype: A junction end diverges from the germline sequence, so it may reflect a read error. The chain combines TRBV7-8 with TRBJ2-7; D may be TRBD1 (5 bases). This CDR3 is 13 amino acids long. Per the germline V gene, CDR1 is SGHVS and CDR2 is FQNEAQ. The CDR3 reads CASNLRGSGEQYF. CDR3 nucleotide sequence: TGTGCCAGCAACTTAAGGGGCTCAGGGGAGCAGTACTTC.

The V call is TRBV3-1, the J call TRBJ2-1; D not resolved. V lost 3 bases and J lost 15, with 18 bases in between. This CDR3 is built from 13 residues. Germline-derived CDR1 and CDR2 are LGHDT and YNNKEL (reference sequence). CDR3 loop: CASSQGLKRVGFF. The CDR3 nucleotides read TGTGCCAGCAGCCAGGGATTGAAAAGGGTTGGGTTCTTC.

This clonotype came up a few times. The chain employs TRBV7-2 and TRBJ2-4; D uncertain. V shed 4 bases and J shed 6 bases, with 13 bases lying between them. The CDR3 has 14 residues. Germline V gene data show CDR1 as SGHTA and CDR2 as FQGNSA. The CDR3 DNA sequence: TGTGCCAGCAGCTCCCCCCGGCAAATAAACATTCAGTACTTC. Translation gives CASSSPRQINIQYF.

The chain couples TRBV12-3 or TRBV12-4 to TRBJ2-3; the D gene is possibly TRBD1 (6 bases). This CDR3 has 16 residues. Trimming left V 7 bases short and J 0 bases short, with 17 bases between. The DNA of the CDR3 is TGTGCCAGCAATCAAATAGGGGGAACTAGCACAGATACGCAGTATTTT. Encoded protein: CASNQIGGTSTDTQYF.

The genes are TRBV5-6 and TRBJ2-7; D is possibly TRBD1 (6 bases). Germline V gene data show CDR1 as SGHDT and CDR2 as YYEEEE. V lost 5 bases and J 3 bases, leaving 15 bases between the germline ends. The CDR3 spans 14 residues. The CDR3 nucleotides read TGTGCCAGCAGTCTGGACAGCCAAAACTACGAGCAGTACTTC. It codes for CASSLDSQNYEQYF.

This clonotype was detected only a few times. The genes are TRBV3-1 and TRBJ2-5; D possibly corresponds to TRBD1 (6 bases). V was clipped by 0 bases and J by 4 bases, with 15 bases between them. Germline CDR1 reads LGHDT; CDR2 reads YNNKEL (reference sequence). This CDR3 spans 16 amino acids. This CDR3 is CASSQDRSRGGETQYF. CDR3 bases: TGTGCCAGCAGCCAAGATCGGAGCAGGGGTGGAGAGACCCAGTACTTC.

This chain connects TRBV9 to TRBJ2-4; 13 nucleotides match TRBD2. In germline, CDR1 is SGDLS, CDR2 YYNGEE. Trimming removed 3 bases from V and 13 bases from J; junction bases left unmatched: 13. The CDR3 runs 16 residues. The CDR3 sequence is CASSAGTSGVFGEQYF. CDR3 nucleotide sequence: TGTGCCAGCAGCGCCGGGACTAGCGGGGTGTTTGGGGAGCAGTACTTC.

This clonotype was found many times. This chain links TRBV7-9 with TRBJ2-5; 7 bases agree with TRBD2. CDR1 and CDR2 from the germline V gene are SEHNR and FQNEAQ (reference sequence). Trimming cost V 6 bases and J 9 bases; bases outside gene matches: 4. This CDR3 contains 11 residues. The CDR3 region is CASSSGRAQYF. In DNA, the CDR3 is TGTGCCAGCAGTTCTGGGAGGGCCCAGTACTTC.

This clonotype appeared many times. The CDR3 here is CASSLGSQGTYEQYF. Here the CDR3 DNA reads TGTGCCAGCAGCTTAGGGTCGCAGGGGACCTACGAGCAGTACTTC. This sequence joins TRBV13 and TRBJ2-7, with D possibly matching TRBD1 (6 bases). Deletions cut 0 bases from V and 2 bases from J, with 11 bases between. The CDR3 has 15 amino acids. CDR1 and CDR2 from the germline V gene are PRHDT and FYEKMQ (reference sequence).

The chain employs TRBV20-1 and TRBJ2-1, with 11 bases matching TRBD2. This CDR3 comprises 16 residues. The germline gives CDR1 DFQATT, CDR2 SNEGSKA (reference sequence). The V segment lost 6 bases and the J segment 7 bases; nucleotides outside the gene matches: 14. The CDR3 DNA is TGCAGTGCCTACGGCCAGCTAGCGGGGGGCGTTAATGAGCAGTTCTTC. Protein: CSAYGQLAGGVNEQFF.

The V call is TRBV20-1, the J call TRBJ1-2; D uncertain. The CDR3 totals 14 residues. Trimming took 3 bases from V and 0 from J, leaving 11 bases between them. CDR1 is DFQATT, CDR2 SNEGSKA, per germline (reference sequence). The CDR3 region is CSASRETSNYGYTF. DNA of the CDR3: TGCAGTGCTAGTAGAGAGACCTCTAACTATGGCTACACCTTC.

CDR3: CASSLAESRGSSYNEQYF. For the CDR3, the DNA is TGTGCCAGCAGCTTAGCGGAGTCGCGGGGGAGCTCCTACAATGAGCAGTACTTC. This rearrangement joins TRBV7-2 to TRBJ2-1; TRBD2 matches at 7 bases. The better agreement between TRBJ2-7 and the DNA end casts doubt on the J call. CDR1 is SGHTA and CDR2 is FQGNSA in the germline V gene. CDR3 size: 18 residues.

The CDR3 sequence: CASSAGQLANYGYTF. The CDR3 coding sequence is TGTGCCAGCTCAGCGGGACAGCTAGCTAACTATGGCTACACCTTC. The chain uses TRBV18 and TRBJ1-2; 7 bases align to TRBD1. Germline CDR1 is KGHSH and CDR2 is LQKENI. The trim removed 5 bases at V and 0 bases at J, leaving 6 bases unmatched. The CDR3 has 15 residues.

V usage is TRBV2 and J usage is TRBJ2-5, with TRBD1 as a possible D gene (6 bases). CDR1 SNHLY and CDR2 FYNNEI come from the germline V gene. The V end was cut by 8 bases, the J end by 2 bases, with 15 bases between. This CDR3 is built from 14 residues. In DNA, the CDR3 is TGTGCCAGCTCGCGACAGGCGGTGCAAGAGACCCAGTACTTC. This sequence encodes CASSRQAVQETQYF.

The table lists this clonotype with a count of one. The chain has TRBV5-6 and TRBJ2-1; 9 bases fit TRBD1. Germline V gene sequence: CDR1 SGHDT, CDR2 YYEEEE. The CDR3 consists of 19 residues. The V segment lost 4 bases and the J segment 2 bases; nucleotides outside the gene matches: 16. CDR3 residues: CASSPLPGTGLFTYNEQFF. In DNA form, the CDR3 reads TGTGCCAGCAGCCCACTGCCCGGGACAGGGTTGTTCACCTACAATGAGCAGTTCTTC.

The CDR3 protein is CASSDRAGDGYEQYF. The CDR3 DNA sequence: TGTGCCAGCAGTGATAGGGCAGGGGACGGCTACGAGCAGTACTTC. The chain couples TRBV6-1 to TRBJ2-5, with TRBD1 as a possible D gene (6 bases). Judging by the DNA end, TRBJ2-7 fits better; the J call may be wrong. The CDR3 is 15 residues long. Germline loops: CDR1 MNHNS, CDR2 SASEGT.

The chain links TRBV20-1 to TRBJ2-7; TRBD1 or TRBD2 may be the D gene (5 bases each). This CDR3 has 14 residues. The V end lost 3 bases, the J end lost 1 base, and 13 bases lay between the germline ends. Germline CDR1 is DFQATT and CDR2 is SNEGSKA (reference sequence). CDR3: CSARRGLGSYEQYF. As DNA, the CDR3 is TGCAGTGCTAGGAGGGGCCTGGGGTCCTACGAGCAGTACTTC.

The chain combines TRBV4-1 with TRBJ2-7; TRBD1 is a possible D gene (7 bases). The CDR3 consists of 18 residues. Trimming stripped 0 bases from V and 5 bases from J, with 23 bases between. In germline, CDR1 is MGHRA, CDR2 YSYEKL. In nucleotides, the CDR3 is TGCGCCAGCAGCCAAGATAGGGACGGAGGGGGCCGGTCCAACGAGCAGTACTTC. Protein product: CASSQDRDGGGRSNEQYF.

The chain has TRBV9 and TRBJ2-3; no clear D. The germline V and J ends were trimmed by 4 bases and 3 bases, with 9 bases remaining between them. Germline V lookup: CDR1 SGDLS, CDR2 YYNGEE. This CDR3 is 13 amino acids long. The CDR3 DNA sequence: TGTGCCAGCAGCATATCCTGGACAGATACGCAGTATTTT. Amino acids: CASSISWTDTQYF.

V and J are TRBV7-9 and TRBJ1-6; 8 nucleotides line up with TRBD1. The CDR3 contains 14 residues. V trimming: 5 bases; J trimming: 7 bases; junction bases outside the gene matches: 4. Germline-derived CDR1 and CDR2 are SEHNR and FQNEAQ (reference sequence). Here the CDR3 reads CASSPQGGNSPLHF. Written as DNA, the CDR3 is TGTGCCAGCAGCCCACAGGGGGGAAATTCACCCCTCCACTTT.

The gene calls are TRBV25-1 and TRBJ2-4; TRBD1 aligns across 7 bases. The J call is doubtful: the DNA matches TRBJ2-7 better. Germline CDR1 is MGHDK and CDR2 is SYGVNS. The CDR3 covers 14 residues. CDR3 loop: CASSPTGESYEQYF. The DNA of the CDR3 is TGTGCCAGCAGCCCAACAGGGGAAAGCTACGAGCAGTACTTC.

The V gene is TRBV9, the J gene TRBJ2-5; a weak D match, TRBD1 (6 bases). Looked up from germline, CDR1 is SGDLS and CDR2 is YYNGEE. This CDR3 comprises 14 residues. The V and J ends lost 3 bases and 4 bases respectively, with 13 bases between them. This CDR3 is CASSETGVTETQYF. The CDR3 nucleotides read TGTGCCAGCAGCGAGACAGGAGTAACAGAGACCCAGTACTTC. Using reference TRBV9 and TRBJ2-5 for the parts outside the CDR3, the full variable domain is DSGVTQTPKHLITATGQRVTLRCSPRSGDLSVYWYQQSLDQGLQFLIQYYNGEERAKGNILERFSAQQFPDLHSELNLSSLELGDSALYFCASSETGVTETQYFGPGTRLLVL.

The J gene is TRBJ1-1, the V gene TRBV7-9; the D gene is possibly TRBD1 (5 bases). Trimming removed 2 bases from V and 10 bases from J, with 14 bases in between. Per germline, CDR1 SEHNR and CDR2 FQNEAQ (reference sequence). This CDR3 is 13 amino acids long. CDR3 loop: CASSLSSGAGAFF. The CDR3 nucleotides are TGTGCCAGCAGCTTATCTTCCGGGGCGGGAGCTTTCTTT.

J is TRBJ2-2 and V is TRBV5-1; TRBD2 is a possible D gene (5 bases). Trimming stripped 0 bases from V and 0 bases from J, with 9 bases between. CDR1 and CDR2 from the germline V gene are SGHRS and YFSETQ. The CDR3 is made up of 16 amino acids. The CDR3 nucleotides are TGCGCCAGCAGCTTGGGGGAGACAACGAACACCGGGGAGCTGTTTTTT. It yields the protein CASSLGETTNTGELFF.